These T cell receptor beta chains were read from a single sample in a study of T cells in localized non-small cell lung cancer. Using immunoSEQ multiplex PCR, the repertoire was profiled, and TCRdb retains in-frame clones only, with some absent. This table holds roughly 990 clones, about 28% found once. The source material was normal lung tissue next to the tumor, sampled before any cancer treatment. These receptors came from a male donor older than 55 with stage II lung adenocarcinoma. CDR3s include the opening cysteine and the closing phenylalanine or tryptophan. The order of the fields is V gene, clone size, J gene, D gene, CDR3 DNA, CDR3 protein. D genes are given only for firm matches. Clone size is shown for a subset of rows, as once, few, many or a class of expanded clone.

TRBV28	few	TRBJ1-5	NA	TGTGCCAGCAGTCGTTTAGGCGATAGCCGCAATCAGCCCCAGCATTTT	CASSRLGDSRNQPQHF
TRBV19	NA	TRBJ2-2	TRBD1	TGTGCCAGTAGTATCGGGACAGCGGCCACCGGGGAGCTGTTTTTT	CASSIGTAATGELFF
TRBV9	NA	TRBJ2-7	NA	TGTGCCAGCAGTGAGGGACTTTACGAGCAGTACTTC	CASSEGLYEQYF
TRBV25-1	NA	TRBJ1-4	NA	TGTGCCAGCAGTGAATTTTTTGTAACGGATTACGAAAAACTGTTTTTT	CASSEFFVTDYEKLFF
TRBV19	NA	TRBJ2-3	TRBD1	TGTGCCAGTAGGGACAGGGTAAAGGACACAGATACGCAGTATTTT	CASRDRVKDTDTQYF
TRBV29-1	NA	TRBJ1-2	NA	TGCAGCGTTGAGGACGAGGAGAAAGAAGGCTATGGCTACACCTTC	CSVEDEEKEGYGYTF
TRBV15	NA	TRBJ1-2	NA	TGTGCCACCAGCAGAAATTTCGAAAGCGCCTATGGCTACACCTTC	CATSRNFESAYGYTF
TRBV9	few	TRBJ2-1	NA	TGTGCCAGCAACTCCGAGGGCTTTAATGGGCAGTTCTTC	CASNSEGFNGQFF
TRBV9	large	TRBJ2-7	NA	TGTGCCAGCAGCGTTGACGGAGAACCCTACGAGCAGTACTTC	CASSVDGEPYEQYF
TRBV23-1	medium-sized	TRBJ2-7	NA	TGCGCCAGCAGCCCCTACATCCGTCCCGAGCAGTACTTC	CASSPYIRPEQYF
TRBV1	few	TRBJ2-5	NA	TGCGCCAGCAGCCAAGGGGTGCCCGAGAGAGCGAACTTC	CASSQGVPERANF
TRBV11-3	medium-sized	TRBJ2-1	TRBD2	TGTGCCAGCAGCCTCGGACTAGCGGGTTCCTACAATGAGCAGTTCTTC	CASSLGLAGSYNEQFF
TRBV29-1	NA	TRBJ2-3	TRBD2	TGCAGCGTTGAATCGGGACCGACCCTAGCGGGAGGGAGGACAGATACGCAGTATTTT	CSVESGPTLAGGRTDTQYF
TRBV6-4	few	TRBJ2-1	TRBD1	TGTGCCAGCAGTTTCAACAGGGGATACAATGAGCAGTTCTTC	CASSFNRGYNEQFF
TRBV18	NA	TRBJ1-1	TRBD1	TGTGCCAGCTCACCCCTGACAGGGGAGGGTAGGGTGAACACTGAAGCTTTCTTT	CASSPLTGEGRVNTEAFF
TRBV11-3	few	TRBJ2-1	TRBD2	TGTGCCAGCAGCTTCGGACTAGCGGGTTTTGATGAGCAGTTCTTC	CASSFGLAGFDEQFF
TRBV19	NA	TRBJ1-1	NA	TGTGCCAGTAGTCCGCCGACAGTTAACACTGAAGCTTTCTTT	CASSPPTVNTEAFF
TRBV28	NA	TRBJ2-3	NA	TGTGCCAGCGGTATCCGGGAGCTAGATACGCAGTATTTT	CASGIRELDTQYF
TRBV6-8	large	TRBJ1-2	NA	TGTGCCAGCAAACTGGGGCTAGGTGGCTACACCTTC	CASKLGLGGYTF
TRBV11-3	few	TRBJ1-2	NA	TGTGCCAGCAGCCAAGTGGGGATGGGATCTAACTATGGCTACACCTTC	CASSQVGMGSNYGYTF
TRBV9	medium-sized	TRBJ1-5	NA	TGTGCCAGCAGTGAAGCGGAAGGGTATGGACCCCAGCATTTT	CASSEAEGYGPQHF
TRBV18	NA	TRBJ1-2	NA	TGTGCCAGCTGGTCTGGGGGGCGCGGCTATGGCTACACCTTC	CASWSGGRGYGYTF
TRBV12-5	NA	TRBJ1-4	TRBD1	TGTGCTAGTGGTTTGGTACGGGGGGACAGGGGCGAAAAACTGTTTTTT	CASGLVRGDRGEKLFF
TRBV11-3	NA	TRBJ2-1	TRBD2	TGTGCCAGCAGCTTGGGGGCGGGAGGCGTCGGCTACAATGAGCAGTTCTTC	CASSLGAGGVGYNEQFF
TRBV6-8	few	TRBJ2-3	NA	TGTGCCAGCAGTGCCGGGACTAGCACAGATACGCAGTATTTT	CASSAGTSTDTQYF
TRBV11-3	medium-sized	TRBJ1-5	TRBD1	TGTGCCAGCAGCTTAGAGGAGTCAGGGGGGTATAGCAATCAGCCCCAGCATTTT	CASSLEESGGYSNQPQHF
TRBV28	NA	TRBJ2-7	NA	TGTGCCAGCAGGCCGGGACAAAGCGAGCAGTACTTC	CASRPGQSEQYF
TRBV19	NA	TRBJ1-1	TRBD1	TGTGCCAGTAGTAAGACGACAGGGGCGACGACGAACACTGAAGCTTTCTTT	CASSKTTGATTNTEAFF
TRBV25-1	NA	TRBJ2-1	NA	TGTGCCAGCAGTGGCGCGGGCACAACCTCCAATGAGCAGTTCTTC	CASSGAGTTSNEQFF
TRBV6-8	medium-sized	TRBJ1-5	NA	TGTGCCAGCAGACATTTCGCCAATCAGCCCCAGCATTTT	CASRHFANQPQHF
TRBV30	NA	TRBJ1-3	NA	TGTGCCTGGAGCCAGAGCTCTGGAAACACCATATATTTT	CAWSQSSGNTIYF
TRBV10-2	NA	TRBJ2-7	TRBD2	TGCGCCAGCAAACCGGGACTAGCTTTCTACGAGCAGTACTTC	CASKPGLAFYEQYF
TRBV5-1	NA	TRBJ2-5	NA	TGCGCCAGCAGCAACGGGGCATTTCAAGAGACCCAGTACTTC	CASSNGAFQETQYF
TRBV19	few	TRBJ2-2	TRBD2	TGTGCCAGTAGTATAAGGGGCGGGAGGACGAACACCGGGGAGCTGTTTTTT	CASSIRGGRTNTGELFF
TRBV6-8	few	TRBJ1-1	TRBD1	TGTGCCAGCAGGGATACAGGGGGATGGGGAACTGAAGCTTTCTTT	CASRDTGGWGTEAFF
TRBV29-1	NA	TRBJ2-7	NA	TGCAGCGTTGAAGGAATCAGGGACGGCGAGCAGTACTTC	CSVEGIRDGEQYF
TRBV19	NA	TRBJ2-3	NA	TGTGCCAGTAGTATGGGTAGGTCCGGTCGGACAGATACGCAGTATTTT	CASSMGRSGRTDTQYF
TRBV6-8	few	TRBJ1-5	NA	TGTGCCAGCAGGACCGGGCAGCTGATGGATCAGCCCCAGCATTTT	CASRTGQLMDQPQHF
TRBV4-1	medium-sized	TRBJ1-5	TRBD1	TGCGCCAGCAGCGAGGACAGGGTAGGGGATCAGCCCCAGCATTTT	CASSEDRVGDQPQHF
TRBV12-5	NA	TRBJ2-7	TRBD1	TGTGCTAGTGGCCGCCCGGGGACAGGACCCTACGAGCAGTACTTC	CASGRPGTGPYEQYF
TRBV6-8	few	TRBJ1-5	NA	TGTGCCAGCAGTTACGGTGTAGAACCCGGGCTGCCCCAGCATTTT	CASSYGVEPGLPQHF
TRBV29-1	few	TRBJ2-1	NA	TGCAGCGTTGAAACCACTCAGGGAGGACTTTACAATGAGCAGTTCTTC	CSVETTQGGLYNEQFF
TRBV23-1	medium-sized	TRBJ2-2	TRBD2	TGCGCCAGCAGCCCGGGGACTAGCGGGCCTCGGACCGGGGAGCTGTTTTTT	CASSPGTSGPRTGELFF
TRBV19	NA	TRBJ1-1	NA	TGTGCCAGTAGTATAAGCGCCTCAATGAACACTGAAGCTTTCTTT	CASSISASMNTEAFF
TRBV30	NA	TRBJ1-2	TRBD1	TGTGCCTGGAGTCTCCGGGACAGGGGGCTTGGTGGCTACACCTTC	CAWSLRDRGLGGYTF
TRBV9	NA	TRBJ2-1	NA	TGTGCCAGCAGTACACAGAGCAATGAGCAGTTCTTC	CASSTQSNEQFF
TRBV19	NA	TRBJ2-6	TRBD1	TGTGCCAGTAGTTATACAGGGGGCATTCCCCCTGGGGCCAACGTCCTGACTTTC	CASSYTGGIPPGANVLTF
TRBV11-3	NA	TRBJ1-1	NA	TGTGCCAGCAGCGCGAAGGGAGGCGGGAACACTGAAGCTTTCTTT	CASSAKGGGNTEAFF
TRBV6-8	medium-sized	TRBJ2-1	TRBD2	TGTGCCAGCAGTTACCTCGCCGGACTAGCGGGAGCCCTAGAGTGGCAGTTCTTC	CASSYLAGLAGALEWQFF
TRBV23-1	large	TRBJ2-1	NA	TGCGCCAGCAGCCAAGACGGGACGGGGACCAATGAGCAGTTCTTC	CASSQDGTGTNEQFF